The 24 T cell receptor beta chains reported below all come from one sample, sequenced in a study of cytomegalovirus exposure and HLA in healthy donors. PCR employed 60 Vbeta and 13 Jbeta primers. Some clones are missing from TCRdb's copy, which holds only in-frame ones; the method was immunoSEQ multiplex PCR. The repertoire holds 60,000 to 70,000 clones, with roughly 78% as singletons. The source material was PBMCs. The receptor set was obtained from a man aged 40-49 years in good health and CMV-seronegative.

This clone was found a few times. This rearrangement joins TRBV7-2 to TRBJ2-3, with 11 bases fitting TRBD1. This CDR3 is 14 amino acids long. CDR1 is SGHTA, CDR2 FQGNSA, per germline. V was clipped by 3 bases and J by 6 bases; unmatched bases: 2. Written as DNA, the CDR3 is TGTGCCAGCAGCTTTGGGACAGGGGGGGATACGCAGTATTTT. Protein sequence: CASSFGTGGDTQYF.

The genes are TRBV14 and TRBJ2-7; tentatively, D is TRBD1 (5 bases). Germline-derived CDR1 and CDR2 are SGHDN and FVKESK. The CDR3 loop spans 14 amino acids. V was clipped by 0 bases and J by 2 bases, with 8 bases between them. For the CDR3, the DNA is TGTGCCAGCAGCCAAGACAGGGCCGCCTACGAGCAGTACTTC. Translating gives CASSQDRAAYEQYF.

This chain joins TRBV28 and TRBJ2-1; TRBD2 agrees at 9 bases. The CDR3 spans 17 residues. Trimming removed 6 bases from V and 8 bases from J; junction bases left unmatched: 17. Per germline, CDR1 MDHEN and CDR2 SYDVKM. In DNA form, the CDR3 reads TGTGCCAGCAGGTTACGAACAGTAGCGGGGGAGGGGGATGAGCAGTTCTTC. Protein: CASRLRTVAGEGDEQFF.

V and J are TRBV2 and TRBJ1-2; D might be TRBD1 (6 bases). The CDR3 is made up of 12 amino acids. Germline values: CDR1 SNHLY, CDR2 FYNNEI. Trimming stripped 4 bases from V and 4 bases from J, with 7 bases between. CDR3 sequence reads: CASSVGAYGYTF. Written as DNA, the CDR3 is TGTGCCAGCAGTGTGGGGGCCTATGGCTACACCTTC.

This clone appeared a few times. The V gene is TRBV5-4, the J gene TRBJ2-4; a possible D gene is TRBD1 (5 bases). The CDR3 spans 14 residues. Germline V gene sequence: CDR1 SGHNT, CDR2 YYREEE (reference sequence). Trimming cost V 0 bases and J 7 bases, with 11 bases left between them. The CDR3 spells CASSLGQGRNIQYF. The CDR3 region has the DNA TGTGCCAGCAGCTTGGGGCAGGGTAGGAACATTCAGTACTTC.

The rearrangement uses TRBV19 and TRBJ1-1, with a tentative D call TRBD1 (6 bases). The V gene's germline CDR1 is LNHDA and CDR2 SQIVND (reference sequence). The V and J ends lost 3 bases and 4 bases respectively, with 9 bases between them. The CDR3 consists of 13 residues. CDR3 amino acids: CASSITTGTEAFF. The CDR3 DNA follows: TGTGCCAGTAGTATCACGACAGGCACTGAAGCTTTCTTT.

V and J are TRBV6-6 and TRBJ2-3; D perhaps matches TRBD2 (7 bases). V lost 2 bases, J lost 0 bases, and 9 bases lay in between. CDR1 MNHNY and CDR2 SVGAGI come from the germline V gene (reference sequence). This CDR3 contains 15 residues. The CDR3 spells CASSYGGASTDTQYF. The DNA of the CDR3 is TGTGCCAGCAGTTACGGGGGGGCTAGCACAGATACGCAGTATTTT.

This clone appeared a single time. The chain couples TRBV10-2 to TRBJ2-7, with D maybe TRBD2 (6 bases). Trimming removed 6 bases from V and 3 bases from J, with 9 bases in between. The CDR3 is made up of 12 amino acids. CDR1 WSHSY and CDR2 SAAADI come from the germline V gene. In DNA form, the CDR3 reads TGCGCCAGCAGAGCCGGGGGCTACGAGCAGTACTTC. Protein product: CASRAGGYEQYF.

This rearrangement joins TRBV5-6 to TRBJ1-1; 7 bases agree with TRBD1. Germline loops: CDR1 SGHDT, CDR2 YYEEEE. The CDR3 consists of 16 residues. V shed 2 bases, J shed 3 bases, and the junction held 10 bases outside the gene matches. CDR3 loop: CASSFTRQGGYTEAFF. The CDR3 DNA reads as TGTGCCAGCAGCTTCACCCGACAGGGTGGGTACACTGAAGCTTTCTTT.

This clone was seen once. The chain links TRBV2 to TRBJ1-1; a weak D match, TRBD1 (6 bases). The CDR3 has 14 amino acids. Germline V gene lookup returns CDR1 SNHLY and CDR2 FYNNEI. Trimming cost V 8 bases and J 1 base, with 14 bases left between them. CDR3 nucleotides: TGTGCCAGCCTGGCGTACAGGGAGAACACTGAAGCTTTCTTT. Its translation is CASLAYRENTEAFF.

With respect to this clone: Other DNA sequences from this sample encode an identical CDR3 as well. This rearrangement joins TRBV27 to TRBJ2-7; tentatively, D is TRBD2 (5 bases). V dropped 6 bases and J dropped 4 bases, with 10 bases sitting between them. This CDR3 has 12 amino acids. Germline-derived CDR1 and CDR2 are MNHEY and SMNVEV (reference sequence). The CDR3 DNA reads as TGTGCCAGCAGCCTCACGGGGTACGAGCAGTACTTC. Its translation is CASSLTGYEQYF.

The gene calls are TRBV9 and TRBJ2-1, with D maybe TRBD2 (6 bases). Trimming took off 1 base at V and 10 bases at J, with 15 bases between the two ends. This CDR3 contains 14 residues. Germline assignment: CDR1 SGDLS and CDR2 YYNGEE. The CDR3 nucleotides read TGTGCCAGCAGCGTAAGTAGCGCTGGGGGGGAGCAGTTCTTC. Its protein is CASSVSSAGGEQFF.

The gene calls are TRBV6-5 and TRBJ2-7; possibly TRBD2 for D (6 bases). Between the trimmed V and J ends, which lost 5 bases and 5 bases, there was a span of 10 bases. CDR3 length: 12 residues. Germline assignment: CDR1 MNHEY and CDR2 SVGAGI. The CDR3 bases are TGTGCCAGCAGTCCGACTAGGCACGAGCAGTACTTC. Translated: CASSPTRHEQYF.

The chain joins TRBV5-1 to TRBJ2-1; 12 bases line up with TRBD2. The CDR3 consists of 15 residues. Germline V gene sequence: CDR1 SGHRS, CDR2 YFSETQ. Trimming took 0 bases from V and 8 from J; bases not matched to a gene: 3. The DNA of the CDR3 is TGCGCCAGCAGCTTGGATGCTAGCGGGAGGGATGAGCAGTTCTTC. Protein: CASSLDASGRDEQFF.

The V gene is TRBV9, the J gene TRBJ1-2; D ambiguous. The V and J ends lost 0 bases and 4 bases respectively, with 4 bases between them. The CDR3 contains 12 residues. CDR1 SGDLS and CDR2 YYNGEE come from the germline V gene. The CDR3 sequence is CASSVDGYGYTF. In DNA, the CDR3 is TGTGCCAGCAGCGTAGACGGCTATGGCTACACCTTC.

CDR3 residues: CASRLAGGGTDEQFF. The DNA of the CDR3 is TGTGCCAGCAGACTAGCGGGAGGGGGGACCGATGAGCAGTTCTTC. The chain employs TRBV7-9 and TRBJ2-1; 13 nucleotides line up with TRBD2. The V gene end was trimmed by 6 bases and the J gene end by 8 bases; junction bases not matched to a gene: 7. The CDR3 totals 15 residues. CDR1 is SEHNR and CDR2 is FQNEAQ in the germline V gene (reference sequence).

The chain joins TRBV19 to TRBJ2-7; 7 positions agree with TRBD2. CDR3 length: 15 residues. Losses at the gene ends were 7 bases for V and 4 bases for J; bases not matched to a gene: 13. Germline lookup yields CDR1 LNHDA and CDR2 SQIVND (reference sequence). CDR3 sequence (DNA): TGTGCCAGTATGCCGGGAGGTGCGGGCAGATACGAGCAGTACTTC. Residues: CASMPGGAGRYEQYF.

V is TRBV18 and J is TRBJ2-5, with TRBD1 matching over 7 bases. Looked up from germline, CDR1 is KGHSH and CDR2 is LQKENI. V was pared by 3 bases and J by 9 bases, with 7 bases of the junction left unmatched. This CDR3 is 13 amino acids long. The CDR3 sequence is CASSPDRTRAQYF. DNA for the CDR3: TGTGCCAGCTCACCGGACAGGACCAGGGCCCAGTACTTC.

The chain is built from TRBV19 and TRBJ1-1; TRBD1 aligns across 8 bases. The V and J ends lost 5 bases and 0 bases, in that order; junction bases with no gene match: 11. The CDR3 contains 17 residues. Germline lookup yields CDR1 LNHDA and CDR2 SQIVND (reference sequence). CDR3 sequence reads: CASSQITGGKMNTEAFF. CDR3 coding DNA: TGTGCCAGTAGTCAAATAACAGGGGGAAAGATGAACACTGAAGCTTTCTTT.

This clone was picked up one time. The rearrangement joins TRBV2 to TRBJ1-5; a weak D match, TRBD1 (6 bases). Germline loops: CDR1 SNHLY, CDR2 FYNNEI. The CDR3 has 13 amino acids. V lost 5 bases, J lost 6 bases, and 11 bases lay in between. CDR3 sequence: CASSSPGAQPQHF. The CDR3 nucleotides are TGTGCCAGCAGTTCGCCAGGGGCTCAGCCCCAGCATTTT.

The J gene is TRBJ2-5, the V gene TRBV25-1, with D tentatively TRBD2 (6 bases). Germline lookup yields CDR1 MGHDK and CDR2 SYGVNS. V dropped 1 base and J dropped 3 bases, with 9 bases sitting between them. The CDR3 runs to 14 residues. The CDR3, as DNA: TGTGCCAGCAGTGAATTTATAGCGGAAGAGACCCAGTACTTC. This encodes CASSEFIAEETQYF.

The chain couples TRBV6-1 to TRBJ2-7; D not certain. Germline lookup yields CDR1 MNHNS and CDR2 SASEGT. Trimming took off 8 bases at V and 1 base at J, with 9 bases between the two ends. The CDR3 loop spans 12 amino acids. CDR3 region: CASCDGSYEQYF. The DNA of the CDR3 is TGTGCCAGCTGCGACGGGTCCTACGAGCAGTACTTC.

The rearrangement links TRBV5-1 to TRBJ1-4; D not resolved. CDR3 length: 16 residues. Germline CDR1 and CDR2: SGHRS and YFSETQ. The V and J ends lost 5 bases and 0 bases respectively, with 14 bases between them. CDR3 in amino acids: CASRSTADATNEKLFF. CDR3 DNA sequence: TGCGCCAGCAGATCAACAGCCGACGCAACTAATGAAAAACTGTTTTTT. Full variable domain (outside the CDR3, taken from reference TRBV5-1 and TRBJ1-4): KAGVTQTPRYLIKTRGQQVTLSCSPISGHRSVSWYQQTPGQGLQFLFEYFSETQRNKGNFPGRFSGRQFSNSRSEMNVSTLELGDSALYLCASRSTADATNEKLFFGSGTQLSVL.

The chain couples TRBV9 to TRBJ1-5; D might be TRBD1 (5 bases). Deletions cut 4 bases from V and 10 bases from J, with 18 bases between. The CDR3 is 14 residues long. The V gene's germline CDR1 is SGDLS and CDR2 YYNGEE. The CDR3 DNA follows: TGTGCCAGCAGCACCTCGGGGGGGGTTAACCCCCAGCATTTT. This sequence encodes CASSTSGGVNPQHF. Complete variable domain (other parts from reference TRBV9 and TRBJ1-5): DSGVTQTPKHLITATGQRVTLRCSPRSGDLSVYWYQQSLDQGLQFLIQYYNGEERAKGNILERFSAQQFPDLHSELNLSSLELGDSALYFCASSTSGGVNPQHFGDGTRLSIL.